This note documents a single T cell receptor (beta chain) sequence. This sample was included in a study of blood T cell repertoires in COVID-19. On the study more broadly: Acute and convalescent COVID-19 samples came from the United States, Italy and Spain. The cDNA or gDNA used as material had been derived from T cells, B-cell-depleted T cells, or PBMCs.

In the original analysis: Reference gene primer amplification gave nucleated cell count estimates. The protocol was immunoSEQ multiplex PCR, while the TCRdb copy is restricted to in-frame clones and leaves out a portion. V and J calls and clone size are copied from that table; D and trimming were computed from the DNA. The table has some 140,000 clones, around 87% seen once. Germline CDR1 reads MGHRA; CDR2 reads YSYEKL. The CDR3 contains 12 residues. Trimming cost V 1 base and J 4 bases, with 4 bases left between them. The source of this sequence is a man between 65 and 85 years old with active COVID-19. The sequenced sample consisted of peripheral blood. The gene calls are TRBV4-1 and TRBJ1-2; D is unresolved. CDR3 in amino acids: CASSQGPYGYTF. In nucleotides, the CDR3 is TGCGCCAGCAGCCAAGGGCCCTATGGCTACACCTTC.